These T cell receptor beta chains were read from a single sample in a study of CD8+CD57+ T cells in acquired aplastic anemia. TCRdb re-analysed the reads in MiXCR, keeping a single row per CDR3 protein. Among 150,000 to 170,000 distinct CDR3 sequences listed, roughly half were seen once. Sequences were obtained from sorted CD4+, CD8+, or CD8+CD57+ T cells (not recorded which) from PBMCs. The receptor set was obtained from a human donor with aplastic anemia. CDR3s include the opening cysteine and the closing phenylalanine or tryptophan. D genes are given only for firm matches. Rows give clone size only sometimes, using once, few, many, or a class for an expanded clone.

v_gene	len	j_gene	abundance	d_gene	CDR3aa	CDR3nt
TRBV12-3/TRBV12-4	11	TRBJ2-2	NA	NA	CASGRTGELFF	TGTGCCAGCGGACGGACCGGGGAGCTGTTTTTT
TRBV25-1	15	TRBJ1-6	NA	TRBD1	CASSSGQGYNSPLHF	TGTGCCAGCAGCTCCGGACAGGGGTATAATTCACCCCTCCACTTT
TRBV2	13	TRBJ2-7	many	NA	CASRATRAHEQYF	TGTGCCAGCAGGGCGACTCGTGCCCACGAGCAGTACTTC
TRBV10-3	11	TRBJ2-5	NA	NA	CATGFQETQYF	TGTGCCACCGGGTTCCAAGAGACCCAGTACTTC
TRBV7-6	15	TRBJ2-3	NA	NA	CASSRTLSFTDTQYF	TGTGCCAGCTCGCGGACTCTCTCATTCACAGATACGCAGTATTTT
TRBV3-1	15	TRBJ1-3	NA	NA	CASSPYRDAANTIYF	TGTGCCAGCAGCCCCTACAGGGATGCGGCAAACACCATATATTTT
TRBV7-9	13	TRBJ2-7	NA	NA	CASSLVYSYEQYF	TGTGCCAGCAGCTTAGTTTACTCCTACGAGCAGTACTTC
TRBV7-8	16	TRBJ2-7	once	TRBD1	CASSLGGGQGSYEQYF	TGTGCCAGCAGCTTAGGGGGTGGACAGGGGTCCTACGAGCAGTACTTC
TRBV29-1	16	TRBJ1-1	many	NA	CSVDPILARKSTEAFF	TGCAGCGTTGATCCCATTTTGGCGCGCAAGAGCACTGAAGCTTTCTTT
TRBV11-1	17	TRBJ2-3	NA	TRBD1	CASSSPRDRGPTDTQYF	TGTGCCAGCAGCTCACCCCGGGACAGGGGGCCCACAGATACGCAGTATTTT
TRBV25-1	18	TRBJ2-3	many	TRBD2	CASSAGTSGRSFTDTQYF	TGTGCCAGCAGCGCTGGGACTAGCGGGCGGAGCTTCACAGATACGCAGTATTTT
TRBV30	14	TRBJ2-1	NA	TRBD2	CAWSGREDHNEQFF	TGTGCTTGGAGCGGGAGGGAGGACCACAATGAGCAGTTCTTC
TRBV4-1	16	TRBJ2-3	many	TRBD2	CASSHRPGLGTDTQYF	TGCGCCAGCAGCCACAGGCCGGGACTAGGGACAGATACGCAGTATTTT
TRBV14	14	TRBJ2-1	many	NA	CASSPADTYNEQFF	TGTGCCAGCAGCCCTGCGGACACCTACAATGAGCAGTTCTTC
TRBV6-1	16	TRBJ1-6	many	NA	CASSERPGGYNSPLHF	TGTGCCAGCAGTGAGCGGCCCGGGGGCTATAATTCACCCCTCCACTTT
TRBV29-1	14	TRBJ2-3	NA	NA	CSVSVGMAGDTQYF	TGCAGCGTCTCGGTCGGCATGGCCGGAGATACGCAGTATTTT
TRBV5-6	14	TRBJ1-5	NA	NA	CASTLWGFGQPQHF	TGTGCCAGCACCTTGTGGGGTTTCGGGCAGCCCCAGCATTTT
TRBV6-5	13	TRBJ2-7	many	NA	CASSPDGAYEQYF	TGTGCCAGCAGCCCGGACGGGGCCTACGAGCAGTACTTC
TRBV10-3	16	TRBJ2-1	NA	TRBD2	CAISVGLAGGDNEQFF	TGTGCCATCAGTGTTGGACTAGCGGGAGGTGACAATGAGCAGTTCTTC
TRBV7-9	13	TRBJ2-7	NA	NA	CASGLAGPYEQYF	TGTGCTAGTGGGCTGGCGGGCCCCTACGAGCAGTACTTC
TRBV4-1	14	TRBJ1-1	many	NA	CASSPTGPVTEAFF	TGCGCCAGCAGCCCAACAGGGCCCGTCACTGAAGCTTTCTTT
TRBV20-1	14	TRBJ1-1	NA	NA	CSARAPGENTEAFF	TGCAGTGCTAGAGCTCCAGGGGAGAACACTGAAGCTTTCTTT
TRBV10-1	16	TRBJ2-7	NA	TRBD2	CASSLRTSGTSHEQYF	TGCGCCAGCAGTCTCAGGACTAGCGGGACATCCCACGAGCAGTACTTC
TRBV15	16	TRBJ2-4	NA	TRBD2	CATSSARGGPKNIQYF	TGTGCCACCAGCAGTGCCCGGGGGGGCCCCAAAAACATTCAGTACTTC
TRBV7-8	15	TRBJ1-2	NA	TRBD1	CASSLEGTGVYGYTF	TGTGCCAGCAGCTTAGAAGGGACAGGCGTTTATGGCTACACCTTC
TRBV25-1	14	TRBJ1-6	NA	NA	CASSLGGGNSPLHF	TGTGCCAGCAGCCTCGGTGGGGGCAATTCACCCCTCCACTTT
TRBV15	16	TRBJ2-5	NA	TRBD1	CATSRAGTGGLETQYF	TGTGCCACCAGCAGAGCAGGGACAGGGGGCTTAGAGACCCAGTACTTC
TRBV10-2	16	TRBJ2-2	NA	NA	CASRLGQTQNTGELFF	TGCGCCAGCCGACTAGGCCAAACCCAAAACACCGGGGAGCTGTTTTTT
TRBV7-2	15	TRBJ2-7	NA	TRBD2	CASSLSGLGSYEQYF	TGTGCCAGCAGTCTTAGCGGGTTAGGGTCCTACGAGCAGTACTTC
TRBV15	13	TRBJ1-1	NA	NA	CATSRNTNTEAFF	TGTGCCACCAGCAGAAATACGAACACTGAAGCTTTCTTT
TRBV5-6	16	TRBJ2-2	NA	NA	CASTDTGVANTGELFF	TGTGCCAGCACCGATACAGGAGTCGCGAACACCGGGGAGCTGTTTTTT
TRBV6-1	15	TRBJ2-3	NA	TRBD2	CASRDIAGGSNEQYF	TGTGCCAGCAGGGACATAGCGGGGGGCTCCAATGAGCAGTATTTT
TRBV27	15	TRBJ1-1	NA	NA	CASSLAGTGNTEAFF	TGTGCCAGCAGTTTAGCCGGGACGGGGAACACTGAAGCTTTCTTT
TRBV10-3	14	TRBJ2-7	NA	NA	CAISGLGGSYEQYF	TGTGCCATCAGTGGGTTGGGCGGTTCCTACGAGCAGTACTTC
TRBV29-1	13	TRBJ2-1	NA	NA	CSVEVYAVGEQFF	TGCAGCGTTGAGGTCTATGCCGTGGGTGAGCAGTTCTTC
TRBV7-6	13	TRBJ1-1	NA	NA	CASSAQQGAEAFF	TGTGCCAGCAGCGCGCAGCAGGGAGCGGAAGCTTTCTTT
TRBV25-1	12	TRBJ2-3	NA	NA	CASSEYRDTQYF	TGTGCCAGCAGTGAATATAGAGATACGCAGTATTTT
TRBV20-1	15	TRBJ2-1	NA	TRBD2	CSARAGAKVDNEQFF	TGCAGTGCTCGAGCGGGGGCCAAGGTTGACAATGAGCAGTTCTTC
TRBV7-9	14	TRBJ2-7	NA	NA	CASSPQVGTNEQYF	TGTGCCAGCAGCCCGCAGGTGGGGACCAACGAGCAGTACTTC
TRBV14	15	TRBJ2-1	many	TRBD1	CASSQGQGVVNEQFF	TGTGCCAGCAGCCAAGGACAGGGGGTGGTTAATGAGCAGTTCTTC
TRBV10-3	14	TRBJ2-7	NA	TRBD2	CAISEGLAGYEQYF	TGTGCCATCAGTGAAGGACTAGCGGGCTACGAGCAGTACTTC
TRBV7-6	14	TRBJ1-1	NA	NA	CASSVGPRGTEAFF	TGTGCCAGCAGCGTGGGGCCCCGGGGGACTGAAGCTTTCTTT
TRBV6-1	14	TRBJ2-7	many	NA	CASSGQVASYEQYF	TGTGCCAGCAGTGGACAGGTCGCCTCCTACGAGCAGTACTTC
TRBV20-1	14	TRBJ2-3	once	NA	CSASLAASTDTQYF	TGCAGTGCTTCATTAGCTGCTAGCACAGATACGCAGTATTTT
TRBV11-1	16	TRBJ1-5	NA	TRBD1	CASSPEGTGENQPQHF	TGTGCCAGCAGCCCAGAAGGGACAGGGGAGAATCAGCCCCAGCATTTT
TRBV15	13	TRBJ2-7	NA	TRBD1	CATTGQGTHEQYF	TGTGCCACCACGGGACAGGGGACTCACGAGCAGTACTTC
TRBV6-1	13	TRBJ1-1	many	NA	CASSPPSVSEAFF	TGTGCCAGCAGTCCCCCATCCGTAAGCGAAGCTTTCTTT
TRBV6-1	15	TRBJ2-1	many	TRBD1	CASSARDRAANEQFF	TGTGCCAGCAGTGCCCGGGACAGGGCGGCGAATGAGCAGTTCTTC
TRBV19	13	TRBJ1-5	NA	NA	CASSIVTVQPQHF	TGTGCCAGTAGTATAGTGACAGTCCAGCCCCAGCATTTT
TRBV6-1	13	TRBJ2-5	NA	NA	CASSARARETQYF	TGTGCCAGCAGTGCCAGGGCGAGGGAGACCCAGTACTTC
TRBV5-1	16	TRBJ1-2	many	NA	CASSLRSGDKLYGYTF	TGCGCCAGCAGCTTGAGATCAGGGGATAAGCTCTATGGCTACACCTTC
TRBV10-1	13	TRBJ2-7	few	NA	CASAPQVASEQYF	TGCGCCAGCGCCCCACAGGTAGCGAGCGAGCAGTACTTC